Following are 19 T cell receptor beta chains from one sample sequenced in a study of beta chain features in type 1 diabetes (dated by TCRdb to about 2018). The library was built by means of the immunoSEQ multiplex PCR assay. The High Capacity cDNA Reverse Transcription Kit was used to reverse transcribe all of the isolated RNA, meaning that expressed TCRB transcripts were what got sequenced. Here the immuneACCESS table is served through TCRdb, limited to in-frame sequences with V and J called. Missing clones are a known gap in these copies; in checked studies unresolved V genes cover under half, and the rest lacks a known reason. The sample table lists 350,000 to 450,000 clones, less than 15% of them with a count of one. 0.019% of the sample belongs to the ten largest clones. Source material: naive CD4+ T cells from blood. The cell subset or site label, as the study defines it: true naive CD4+ T cells. These receptors were taken from a woman aged 18-35 years in good health.

This clone occurred a few times. The V and J genes are TRBV28 and TRBJ2-5; 12 nucleotides agree with TRBD2. J lost 5 bases, V lost 5 bases, and 6 bases had no gene match. Germline CDR1 and CDR2: MDHEN and SYDVKM. The CDR3 totals 15 residues. This chain's CDR3 is CASSHAGTSGETQYF. CDR3 DNA: TGTGCCAGCAGTCACGCCGGGACTAGCGGGGAGACCCAGTACTTC.

There are a few counts of this clone. V gene TRBV18 combines with J gene TRBJ2-5, with 9 bases matching TRBD1. CDR3 length: 14 residues. Trimming took 6 bases from V and 2 from J; bases not matched to a gene: 4. Germline CDR1 reads KGHSH; CDR2 reads LQKENI. The DNA for the CDR3 is TGTGCCAGCTCCGGGACAGGGCATCAAGAGACCCAGTACTTC. Amino acids: CASSGTGHQETQYF.

V gene TRBV4-3 combines with J gene TRBJ2-1, with 7 nucleotides matching TRBD1. Germline assignment: CDR1 LGHNA and CDR2 YSLEER. V dropped 1 base and J dropped 3; count of bases not matched to a gene: 6. This CDR3 region has 16 residues. This CDR3 is CASSQVGPGGYNEQFF. In DNA form, the CDR3 reads TGCGCCAGCAGCCAAGTTGGGCCAGGGGGCTACAATGAGCAGTTCTTC.

The chain recombines TRBV18 with TRBJ2-6; 8 bases agree with TRBD1. V was pared by 4 bases and J by 0 bases, with 17 bases of the junction left unmatched. Per the germline V gene, CDR1 is KGHSH and CDR2 is LQKENI. The CDR3 totals 21 residues. The DNA of the CDR3 is TGTGCCAGCTCACTCCAGGCTCCAGGACAGGGATCAATCTCTGGGGCCAACGTCCTGACTTTC. Residues: CASSLQAPGQGSISGANVLTF.

This chain uses TRBV7-6 with TRBJ2-7; 12 positions agree with TRBD2. This CDR3 contains 15 residues. Germline CDR1 and CDR2: SGHVS and FNYEAQ. With V trimmed by 8 bases and J by 2 bases, 7 bases remained unmatched. The CDR3 bases are TGTGCCAGCGACCCCTCTAGCGGGAGGGCCTACGAGCAGTACTTC. Translated, it gives CASDPSSGRAYEQYF.

V gene TRBV30 combines with J gene TRBJ2-7, with 11 bases identical to TRBD1. CDR3 size: 15 residues. V was clipped by 4 bases and J by 4 bases; unmatched bases: 9. The germline V gene encodes CDR1 GTSNPN and CDR2 SVGIG (reference sequence). CDR3 protein: CAWTHKDRGLYEQYF. Written as DNA, the CDR3 is TGTGCCTGGACTCACAAGGACAGGGGGCTATACGAGCAGTACTTC. Drawing the rest from reference TRBV30 and TRBJ2-7, the complete variable domain is SQTIHQWPATLVQPVGSPLSLECTVEGTSNPNLYWYRQAAGRGLQLLFYSVGIGQISSEVPQNLSASRPQDRQFILSSKKLLLSDSGFYLCAWTHKDRGLYEQYFGPGTRLTVT.

The chain recombines TRBV7-2 with TRBJ1-2, with D uncertain. The CDR3 runs to 14 residues. V was cut by 5 bases and J by 3 bases, with 13 bases left in between. CDR1 SGHTA and CDR2 FQGNSA come from the germline V gene. The CDR3 DNA is TGTGCCAGCAGCACCGGACGGGGAGACTATGGCTACACCTTC. It codes for CASSTGRGDYGYTF.

This clone was seen more than once but under ten times. The chain has TRBV28 and TRBJ2-7; D is unresolved. Trimming cost V 5 bases and J 4 bases, with 12 bases left between them. Germline-derived CDR1 and CDR2 are MDHEN and SYDVKM. CDR3 size: 13 residues. The CDR3 nucleotides read TGTGCCAGCAGTAGTGGGCTACATTACGAGCAGTACTTC. Its translation: CASSSGLHYEQYF.

This clone was seen more than once but under ten times. This sequence joins TRBV7-2 and TRBJ2-1; D gene unclear. CDR3 length equals 13 residues. Germline CDR1 is SGHTA and CDR2 is FQGNSA. Deletions cut 1 base from V and 8 bases from J, with 9 bases between. The CDR3 region has the DNA TGTGCCAGCAGCTTAGGAGGAGATTATGAGCAGTTCTTC. This encodes CASSLGGDYEQFF.

The chain combines TRBV30 with TRBJ1-5, with unresolved D. Germline CDR1 GTSNPN, CDR2 SVGIG (reference sequence). V lost 0 bases and J 0 bases, leaving 12 bases between the germline ends. The CDR3 extends over 16 amino acids. Written as DNA, the CDR3 is TGTGCCTGGAGTGTACCCGGACTACGTAGCAATCAGCCCCAGCATTTT. It codes for CAWSVPGLRSNQPQHF.

About this clone: The junction departs from the called germline gene at one end, perhaps through a read error. This chain connects TRBV7-7 to TRBJ2-5; 7 nucleotides align to TRBD2. The CDR3 runs 15 residues. Germline V CDR1 and CDR2: SSHAT, FNYEAQ (reference sequence). The DNA for the CDR3 is TGTGCTAGCAGCTTAGGGCCTAGCGGTTCGGGGACCCAGTACTTC. This codes for CASSLGPSGSGTQYF.

This clone was counted only a few times. The chain links TRBV5-1 to TRBJ2-2, with TRBD1 as a possible D gene (5 bases). Germline V gene data show CDR1 as SGHRS and CDR2 as YFSETQ. The CDR3 length is 15 residues. Trimming took off 5 bases at V and 0 bases at J, with 11 bases between the two ends. The CDR3 DNA sequence: TGCGCCAGCAGTGCAGGGATTCCGAACACCGGGGAGCTGTTTTTT. It encodes CASSAGIPNTGELFF.

The chain employs TRBV5-1 and TRBJ2-1, with TRBD2 as a possible D gene (6 bases). Germline assignment: CDR1 SGHRS and CDR2 YFSETQ. This CDR3 is built from 13 residues. V shed 4 bases and J shed 6 bases, with 11 bases lying between them. CDR3 loop: CASSRLGTNEQFF. The CDR3 DNA reads TGCGCCAGCAGCCGACTAGGCACCAATGAGCAGTTCTTC.

The chain couples TRBV30 to TRBJ1-4; 8 bases are shared with TRBD1. This CDR3 contains 14 residues. Germline trimming cut 1 base from V and 5 bases from J; bases unmatched to any gene: 3. Germline V gives CDR1 GTSNPN, CDR2 SVGIG (reference sequence). The CDR3 reads CAWSDGQGNEKLFF. The CDR3 coding sequence is TGTGCCTGGAGTGATGGACAGGGAAATGAAAAACTGTTTTTT.

This clone has more than one count but fewer than ten. J is TRBJ2-7 and V is TRBV30; perhaps TRBD1 as D (6 bases). The germline V and J ends were trimmed by 4 bases and 1 base, with 8 bases remaining between them. The CDR3 has 12 residues. From germline, CDR1 is GTSNPN and CDR2 SVGIG (reference sequence). The CDR3 sequence is CAWKGGSYEQYF. The CDR3 nucleotides read TGTGCCTGGAAAGGGGGTTCCTACGAGCAGTACTTC.

This chain joins TRBV25-1 and TRBJ1-2; D might be TRBD1 (6 bases). The germline CDR1 and CDR2 sequences are MGHDK and SYGVNS. This CDR3 is 16 amino acids long. The germline V and J ends were trimmed by 3 bases and 2 bases, with 16 bases remaining between them. DNA of the CDR3: TGTGCCAGCAGTGATGGGGGCCTCGGCGGAAACTATGGCTACACCTTC. Amino acid sequence: CASSDGGLGGNYGYTF.

This clone came up a few times. This rearrangement joins TRBV7-2 to TRBJ2-2, with D maybe TRBD2 (5 bases). Germline-derived CDR1 and CDR2 are SGHTA and FQGNSA. V gave up 5 bases and J gave up 3 bases, with 7 bases separating them. The CDR3 contains 13 residues. Written as DNA, the CDR3 is TGTGCCAGCAGCCGGCGGGACACCGGGGAGCTGTTTTTT. This codes for CASSRRDTGELFF.

V is TRBV15 and J is TRBJ2-7; tentative D call: TRBD1 (6 bases). The CDR3 totals 15 residues. Per germline, CDR1 LNHNV and CDR2 YYDKDF (reference sequence). The V end was cut by 8 bases, the J end by 5 bases, with 22 bases between. CDR3 region: CATARIRGVKDEQYF. Here the CDR3 DNA reads TGTGCCACCGCCCGGATCAGGGGCGTTAAGGACGAGCAGTACTTC.

The V call is TRBV2, the J call TRBJ2-7; D uncertain. With 6 bases removed from V and 4 bases from J, the gap between germline ends came to 10 bases. CDR3 length equals 12 residues. Looked up from germline, CDR1 is SNHLY and CDR2 is FYNNEI. CDR3 nucleotide sequence: TGTGCCAGCAGGCCAGAATTATACGAGCAGTACTTC. This codes for CASRPELYEQYF.